These 11 T cell receptor beta chains were sequenced from one sample in a study of graft-versus-host responses after intestinal transplantation. The antigens of these receptors remain unknown. Using immunoSEQ multiplex PCR, the repertoire was profiled, and TCRdb retains in-frame clones only, with some absent. Of roughly 100,000 clones listed, roughly nine tenths are singletons. Sequencing was performed on unstimulated CD4+ T cells sorted from spleen or lymph node cells, taken before intestinal transplant. These receptor sequences come from a human donor who received an intestinal transplant.

The genes are TRBV6-5 and TRBJ2-7; possibly TRBD1 for D (5 bases). This CDR3 contains 14 residues. CDR1 MNHEY and CDR2 SVGAGI come from the germline V gene. V lost 6 bases to trimming and J lost 3 bases, with 15 bases between them. The CDR3 loop is CASRFQGSGYEQYF. The CDR3 DNA reads TGTGCCAGCAGGTTTCAGGGATCTGGCTACGAGCAGTACTTC.

This clone was recorded a few times. This sequence joins TRBV12-5 and TRBJ1-3; D gene unclear. The CDR3 consists of 11 residues. Trimming took 1 base from V and 6 from J, leaving 1 base between them. In germline, CDR1 is LGHNT, CDR2 FRNRAP. CDR3 region: CASGLENTIYF. CDR3 in DNA: TGTGCTAGTGGTTTGGAAAACACCATATATTTT.

The chain links TRBV6-5 to TRBJ2-7; weak D call: TRBD1 (6 bases). The CDR3 is 14 amino acids. In germline, CDR1 is MNHEY, CDR2 SVGAGI. Trimming shortened V by 4 bases and J by 5 bases, and 15 bases separated the two germline ends. CDR3 region: CASSSETGGHEQYF. CDR3 bases: TGTGCCAGCAGTTCGGAGACAGGCGGCCACGAGCAGTACTTC.

The chain is built from TRBV5-1 and TRBJ1-6, with 7 nucleotides matching TRBD1. The CDR3 length is 15 residues. Germline CDR1 and CDR2: SGHRS and YFSETQ. The J segment lost 2 bases and the V segment lost 4 bases, leaving 3 bases of the junction unmatched. As DNA, the CDR3 is TGCGCCAGCAGCCCCGGGACAGCCTATAATTCACCCCTCCACTTT. Translated, it gives CASSPGTAYNSPLHF.

This sequence joins TRBV25-1 and TRBJ1-1; D remains ambiguous. The V gene lost 8 bases and the J gene lost 6 bases, with 19 bases spanning the gap. In germline, CDR1 is MGHDK, CDR2 SYGVNS. This CDR3 has 14 amino acids. The CDR3 loop is CASSQGGNYAEAFF. The CDR3 DNA reads TGTGCCAGCTCCCAAGGAGGGAACTATGCTGAAGCTTTCTTT.

The chain joins TRBV6-6 to TRBJ2-7, with TRBD2 matching over 10 bases. CDR1 and CDR2 (germline): MNHNY, SVGAGI (reference sequence). The CDR3 consists of 13 residues. V shed 5 bases, J shed 3 bases, and the junction held 1 base outside the gene matches. The CDR3 DNA is TGTGCCAGCAGTCCTAGCGGGGGCTACGAGCAGTACTTC. Protein sequence: CASSPSGGYEQYF.

This clone has more than one count but fewer than ten. V and J are TRBV2 and TRBJ1-4; TRBD1 aligns across 9 bases. Per the germline V gene, CDR1 is SNHLY and CDR2 is FYNNEI. The CDR3 is made up of 14 amino acids. V gave up 5 bases and J gave up 8 bases; unmatched junction bases: 6. The CDR3 DNA reads TGTGCCAGCAGTAAGGGACAGGGAGGCGAAAAACTGTTTTTT. This gives the protein CASSKGQGGEKLFF. Using reference TRBV2 and TRBJ1-4 for the parts outside the CDR3, the full variable domain is EPEVTQTPSHQVTQMGQEVILRCVPISNHLYFYWYRQILGQKVEFLVSFYNNEISEKSEIFDDQFSVERPDGSNFTLKIRSTKLEDSAMYFCASSKGQGGEKLFFGSGTQLSVL.

This clone was observed a single time. The chain recombines TRBV6-5 with TRBJ2-7, with a weak D call TRBD2 (5 bases). The CDR3 runs to 14 residues. V shed 6 bases and J shed 2 bases, with 14 bases lying between them. CDR1 is MNHEY, CDR2 SVGAGI, per germline. Written as DNA, the CDR3 is TGTGCCAGCAGCTCCCGGGATCCTGCCTACGAGCAGTACTTC. Its protein product is CASSSRDPAYEQYF.

This chain uses TRBV19 with TRBJ2-1; 9 nucleotides agree with TRBD2. After removal of 5 bases from V and 6 bases from J, the junction contained 5 bases not matched to a gene. The germline CDR1 and CDR2 sequences are LNHDA and SQIVND (reference sequence). The CDR3 has 14 amino acids. CDR3 region: CASSASGTINEQFF. The CDR3 nucleotides are TGTGCCAGTAGTGCTAGCGGGACAATCAATGAGCAGTTCTTC.

The chain has TRBV5-1 and TRBJ2-7, with D possibly being TRBD1 or TRBD2 (5 bases each). Trimming left V 0 bases short and J 6 bases short, with 13 bases between. Germline CDR1 is SGHRS and CDR2 is YFSETQ. CDR3 length equals 14 residues. The CDR3 here is CASSLAGTSIEQYF. The CDR3 bases are TGCGCCAGCAGCTTGGCCGGGACCTCGATCGAGCAGTACTTC.

This clone was seen a few times. The chain is built from TRBV5-6 and TRBJ1-2; D gene unclear. CDR1 and CDR2 from the germline V gene are SGHDT and YYEEEE. This CDR3 spans 15 amino acids. V shed 0 bases and J shed 3 bases, with 12 bases lying between them. This CDR3 reads CASSLADPTDYGYTF. The DNA for the CDR3 is TGTGCCAGCAGCTTGGCGGATCCCACCGACTATGGCTACACCTTC. Full variable domain (rest looked up from reference TRBV5-6 and TRBJ1-2): DAGVTQSPTHLIKTRGQQVTLRCSPKSGHDTVSWYQQALGQGPQFIFQYYEEEERQRGNFPDRFSGHQFPNYSSELNVNALLLGDSALYLCASSLADPTDYGYTFGSGTRLTVV.